This T cell receptor (delta chain) was sequenced during a study of Vδ1+ human thymocytes (dated by TCRdb to 2017 to 2018). General notes on the study: As a data resource, the study described the mRNA-level TRG and TRD CDR3 repertoires of highly purified Vdelta1+ thymocytes obtained from young children. Validation of the multiplex-based CDR3 amplicon strategy against 5'RACE-based CDR3 amplicon generation methods had been performed previously.

The CDR3 holds 18 amino acids from the cysteine to the phenylalanine. Only CDR3 DNA remains: 54 bases, in frame from the first base. From V the trimming removes 3 bases and from J it removes 0 bases, while the gene matches leave 12 bases of the junction unaccounted for. Sequences TSWWSYY (CDR1) and QGS (CDR2) are obtained from the germline V gene. Study-level results and caveats: Numerous TRG clonotypes were shared among donors (up to roughly 6.9x10^3), while TRD repertoires were essentially private (a maximum of roughly 100 shared). Although sort purity was high, approximately 20% of thymic TRD sequences were Vdelta2 (with a few Vdelta3), in contrast to the peripheral blood Vdelta1+ controls. The thymic TRG and TRD repertoires appeared highly polyclonal, with Gaussian CDR3 length distributions, in contrast to the oligoclonal repertoires of peripheral blood. Donors did not cluster by age or sex, so the analyses were not stratified by age or sex. Because unexpected Vdelta2 sequences could lead to misinterpretation of bulk repertoire data, the authors recommended using highly purified populations and validating at the single-cell level.

About this clone: Its binding antigen is unknown. Base qualities are not provided; no much larger clone lies one nucleotide away.

Thymic samples were depleted of alphabeta T cells, then CD3+ TCRVdelta1+ TCRVdelta2- thymocytes were FACS-sorted. The purity of the sorted Vdelta1+ thymocytes was between roughly 98% and 99.6%. Thymic specimens were obtained from fewer than ten paediatric patients, aged from 5 days to 15 months, who were undergoing corrective cardiac surgery. Thymic tissue was dispersed, and mononuclear cells were isolated on a Histopaque-1077 density gradient. Staining used anti-TCRVdelta1 clone TS8.2, anti-TCRVdelta2 clone B6, anti-CD3 clone HIT3a and anti-TCRalphabeta clone IP26 antibodies. RNA was isolated using the RNeasy mini kit, and reverse transcription was performed with Superscript III. CDR3 amplicons were generated by multiplex PCR with pooled V-gene forward primers and a constant-region reverse primer carrying Illumina adaptor overhangs. After gel purification, the amplicons were indexed with Nextera index primers over eight extra PCR cycles and then purified using AMPure XP beads. Libraries were sequenced on an Illumina MiSeq with paired-end 250 bp reads, dual indexing and about 20% PhiX spike-in. The published analysis was carried out like this. FastQC was used to quality check the reads, while ea-utils fastq-join merged the TRG read pairs. IMGT/HighV-QUEST was used to annotate sequences, retaining only productive sequences with an unambiguous V-gene assignment, and each clonotype was defined by an identical CDR3 sequence. For downstream analysis, the tools were VDJtools 1.1.1, tcR 2.2.3, Treemap and vegan Shannon diversity in R 3.4.4. TCRdb called clones afresh from the public reads with CATT; identical DNA rows were later merged. V and J calls and clone size were set by TCRdb, not the authors. For this sample the table gives around 56,000 delta-chain clones, of which less than 15% were detected only once. The ten most abundant clones make up 0.3% to 0.45% of the sample.

The sample consisted of Vdelta1+ gamma-delta thymocytes from the thymus. The intended sense of this specimen's cell subset or site label: FACS-sorted CD3+ TCRalphabeta- TCRVdelta1+ TCRVdelta2- thymocytes. Recombination connected TRDV1 to TRDJ1, and TRDD3 matches 8 of the central bases. This receptor was obtained from a girl less than two years old who had congenital heart surgery. CDR3 reads: CALGESFPLLGDTDKLIF. The DNA reads TGTGCTCTTGGGGAGAGCTTTCCCCTACTGGGGGACACCGATAAACTCATCTTT.